A single sample is the source of the 6 T cell receptor beta chains below, sequenced in a study of CD8 T cells in ankylosing spondylitis. A single record per CDR3 protein comes from TCRdb applying MiXCR to the 5' RACE reads. The sample shows some 700,000 distinct CDR3 sequences, 19% of them seen only once. Their antigens are not known. Study conclusions and caveats: One TCR beta motif, made up of about 8 highly homologous variants, appeared characteristic of ankylosing spondylitis blood.

Sequencing was performed on blood, either unsorted or a sorted T cell fraction (not recorded which). The source of these receptors is a male donor with ankylosing spondylitis.

In this sample, this clonotype turned up a few times. The chain has TRBV7-2 and TRBJ2-5; D not certain. Trimming shortened V by 0 bases and J by 5 bases, and 7 bases separated the two germline ends. CDR3 length: 13 amino acids. Germline loops: CDR1 SGHTA, CDR2 FQGNSA. DNA of the CDR3: TGTGCCAGCAGCTTAGCCTACGGGGAGACCCAGTACTTC. It translates to CASSLAYGETQYF.

Only a few counts were recorded for this clonotype. The gene calls are TRBV18 and TRBJ2-1; 8 nucleotides line up with TRBD2. From germline, CDR1 is KGHSH and CDR2 LQKENI. The CDR3 runs to 15 residues. With 0 bases clipped from V and 7 bases from J, the junction kept 5 bases outside the gene matches. The CDR3 region has the DNA TGTGCCAGCTCACCACCGGGGACTAGTGGGAATGAGCAGTTCTTC. It codes for CASSPPGTSGNEQFF.

This clonotype came up a few times. The chain couples TRBV24-1 to TRBJ2-3, with 8 bases fitting TRBD1. Trimming at V came to 3 bases and at J to 5 bases, leaving 9 bases not matched to a gene. The CDR3 is 16 amino acids. Germline lookup yields CDR1 KGHDR and CDR2 SFDVKD. This CDR3 is CATSDPGGAGIDTQYF. CDR3 DNA sequence: TGTGCCACCAGTGATCCAGGGGGCGCGGGAATAGATACGCAGTATTTT.

The chain employs TRBV2 and TRBJ2-1; 7 nucleotides align to TRBD2. Germline assignment: CDR1 SNHLY and CDR2 FYNNEI. With 1 base clipped from V and 0 bases from J, the junction kept 12 bases outside the gene matches. This CDR3 has 19 amino acids. The CDR3 protein is CASSEVAGGGFSSYNEQFF. The CDR3 region has the DNA TGTGCCAGCAGTGAAGTAGCGGGCGGGGGATTTAGCTCCTACAATGAGCAGTTCTTC.

This clonotype was counted a few times. This chain uses TRBV11-2 with TRBJ2-1; D is possibly TRBD2 (5 bases). The CDR3 is 11 amino acids. The V end was cut by 5 bases, the J end by 10 bases, with 9 bases between. Looked up from germline, CDR1 is SGHAT and CDR2 is FQNNGV. This CDR3 reads CASSRTSEQFF. The CDR3 region has the DNA TGTGCCAGCAGCAGGACTTCGGAGCAGTTCTTC.

A few counts support this clonotype. V and J are TRBV20-1 and TRBJ1-4; no clear D. V lost 0 bases and J lost 14, with 13 bases in between. The germline V gene has CDR1 DFQATT and CDR2 SNEGSKA (reference sequence). CDR3 size: 12 residues. The CDR3, as DNA: TGCAGTGCTAGAGAGACATTCCCGAATCTGTTTTTT. Translation: CSARETFPNLFF.